The following is a T cell receptor (beta chain) sequence with its context. The V gene's germline CDR1 is SQVTM and CDR2 ANQGSEA. The V gene lost 6 bases and the J gene lost 10 bases, with 15 bases spanning the gap. This CDR3 is 11 amino acids long. The record originates from a study of T cell changes during pregnancy in multiple sclerosis. TCRdb's table, derived via immunoSEQ multiplex PCR, lists solely in-frame clones and lacks some. The sample records around 66,000 clones, 90% being singletons. This clonotype originated in a female donor in good health, enrolled as a control in a pregnancy study. V gene TRBV29-1 combines with J gene TRBJ1-1; D possibly corresponds to TRBD1 (5 bases). The specimen was peripheral blood, collected in the first trimester of pregnancy. CDR3 amino acids: CSVQSRGGAFF. The DNA of the CDR3 is TGCAGCGTCCAATCCCGGGGGGGAGCTTTCTTT.